Listed here are 17 T cell receptor beta chains from one sample, sequenced in a study of T cells in Graves' hyperthyroidism and ophthalmopathy. Template material for amplifying TCR beta CDR3 regions consisted of RNA transcripts. The primer set for the first-round RT-PCR of the TCR CDR3 was HTBI. TCRdb called the multiplex PCR reads again in MiXCR, with one record for every CDR3 protein. This table has about 350,000 distinct CDR3 sequences, more than 11% appearing once. Sequencing was performed on blood. The receptors were sampled from a woman in her thirties with Graves' hyperthyroidism.

Ten or more counts support this clonotype. V gene TRBV28 combines with J gene TRBJ2-7; a possible D gene is TRBD1 (5 bases). Germline CDR1 and CDR2: MDHEN and SYDVKM. The CDR3 spans 13 residues. V lost 1 base, J lost 6 bases, and 10 bases lay in between. The CDR3 region is CASSLYAGPEQYF. DNA of the CDR3: TGTGCCAGCAGTTTATACGCAGGGCCCGAGCAGTACTTC.

This chain uses TRBV30 with TRBJ1-5; the D is unclear. Germline CDR1 is GTSNPN and CDR2 is SVGIG (reference sequence). The V and J ends lost 2 bases and 4 bases respectively, with 12 bases between them. The CDR3 extends over 14 amino acids. The DNA of the CDR3 is TGTGCCTGGAGTCCAGGCAACAATAATCAGCCCCAGCATTTT. Translation gives CAWSPGNNNQPQHF.

This clonotype has a count of ten or more. This rearrangement joins TRBV10-3 to TRBJ2-3; D ambiguous. The CDR3 runs 11 residues. V gave up 6 bases and J gave up 4 bases, with 5 bases separating them. The germline CDR1 and CDR2 sequences are ENHRY and SYGVKD. Here the CDR3 reads CAIRVADTQYF. CDR3 sequence (DNA): TGTGCCATCAGGGTGGCAGATACGCAGTATTTT.

This clonotype was picked up many times. V gene TRBV24-1 combines with J gene TRBJ2-5, with 8 bases matching TRBD1. The trim removed 5 bases at V and 4 bases at J, leaving 5 bases unmatched. From germline, CDR1 is KGHDR and CDR2 SFDVKD. The CDR3 loop spans 14 amino acids. CDR3 DNA: TGTGCCACCAGTGCGTCAGGGGGCGGAGAGACCCAGTACTTC. Its protein is CATSASGGGETQYF.

This clonotype was seen ten or more times. The chain recombines TRBV10-3 with TRBJ2-2, with 9 bases aligning to TRBD2. J was trimmed by 0 bases and V by 8 bases; bases with no gene match: 4. The germline CDR1 and CDR2 sequences are ENHRY and SYGVKD. The CDR3 is 15 residues long. CDR3 coding DNA: TGTGCCATCGCCCAGCGGGAGGCGAACACCGGGGAGCTGTTTTTT. Protein sequence: CAIAQREANTGELFF.

This clonotype was picked up many times. The chain recombines TRBV11-2 with TRBJ2-7; 9 bases agree with TRBD1. In germline, CDR1 is SGHAT, CDR2 FQNNGV. This CDR3 region has 16 residues. Trimming cost V 1 base and J 1 base; bases outside gene matches: 5. The CDR3 loop is CASSLGRGQGSYEQYF. In DNA form, the CDR3 reads TGTGCCAGCAGCTTAGGTAGGGGACAGGGATCCTACGAGCAGTACTTC.

This clonotype appeared a few times. Relative to the germline gene, one junction end is altered; a read error may explain this. The rearrangement links TRBV28 to TRBJ2-1, with a possible D match to TRBD2 (5 bases). The CDR3 has 15 residues. The germline V gene has CDR1 MDHEN and CDR2 SYDVKM. DNA for the CDR3: TGTGTCAGCAGTCCCGGGGTTCCCTCTTGGAATGAGCAGTTCTTC. Its translation is CVSSPGVPSWNEQFF.

This clonotype was detected a few times. This chain connects TRBV30 to TRBJ1-1, with D perhaps matching TRBD1 (5 bases). The CDR3 covers 14 residues. The V end lost 5 bases, the J end lost 1 base, and 14 bases lay between the germline ends. CDR1 is GTSNPN and CDR2 is SVGIG in the germline V gene (reference sequence). CDR3 coding DNA: TGTGCCTGGCGACGACAGAACTGGAACACTGAAGCTTTCTTT. Its protein is CAWRRQNWNTEAFF. Based on the CDR3 plus reference TRBV30 and TRBJ1-1, the full variable domain is SQTIHQWPATLVQPVGSPLSLECTVEGTSNPNLYWYRQAAGRGLQLLFYSVGIGQISSEVPQNLSASRPQDRQFILSSKKLLLSDSGFYLCAWRRQNWNTEAFFGQGTRLTVV.

The chain combines TRBV10-3 with TRBJ2-2, with 11 bases identical to TRBD2. The trim removed 0 bases at V and 1 base at J, leaving 1 base unmatched. Germline lookup yields CDR1 ENHRY and CDR2 SYGVKD. This CDR3 is built from 17 residues. The CDR3, as DNA: TGTGCCATCAGTGAGTCCGGACTAGCGGGGAACACCGGGGAGCTGTTTTTT. Its protein product is CAISESGLAGNTGELFF.

In its sample, this clonotype was seen many times. The chain has TRBV18 and TRBJ2-1; D unresolved. Germline values: CDR1 KGHSH, CDR2 LQKENI. The CDR3 loop spans 13 amino acids. The V and J ends lost 5 bases and 6 bases respectively, with 11 bases between them. The CDR3 loop is CASSAELGNEQFF. DNA for the CDR3: TGTGCCAGCTCAGCCGAGTTGGGCAATGAGCAGTTCTTC.

For this clonotype: This sequence may be a read error, since a much larger clone differs from it by one base. The chain carries TRBV20-1 and TRBJ1-6; no firm D call. This CDR3 is 13 amino acids long. Germline assignment: CDR1 DFQATT and CDR2 SNEGSKA (reference sequence). This CDR3 is CSAPQVVNSPVHF. Written as DNA, the CDR3 is TGCAGTGCCCCCCAGGTTGTTAATTCACCCGTCCACTTT.

A word on this clonotype: A much larger clonotype is one base distant, so this may be a read error. This rearrangement joins TRBV15 to TRBJ2-5; D is unclear. Trimming pared 1 base from V and 5 bases from J, leaving 2 bases between. CDR1 is LNHNV and CDR2 is YYDKDF in the germline V gene (reference sequence). The CDR3 is made up of 11 amino acids. The CDR3 loop is CATSRAETQYF. The CDR3 DNA reads as TGTGCCACCAGCAGAGCGGAGACCCAGTACTTC.

In this sample, this clonotype turned up many times. V is TRBV30 and J is TRBJ2-1; 8 nucleotides line up with TRBD2. V lost 2 bases and J lost 6; bases outside the gene matches: 12. The germline V gene has CDR1 GTSNPN and CDR2 SVGIG (reference sequence). The CDR3 runs 16 residues. The CDR3 DNA sequence: TGTGCCTGGAGTCTGGCGGGAGGACCCCCGCTCAATGAGCAGTTCTTC. Amino acids: CAWSLAGGPPLNEQFF.

This clonotype was observed at least ten times. This chain connects TRBV2 to TRBJ2-1; perhaps TRBD2 as D (5 bases). CDR3 length: 13 amino acids. Germline CDR1 reads SNHLY; CDR2 reads FYNNEI. V was pared by 8 bases and J by 3 bases, with 11 bases between. The DNA for the CDR3 is TGTGCCAGCGTACTAGTCAGCTACAATGAGCAGTTCTTC. This translates into CASVLVSYNEQFF.

This clonotype has a count of ten or more. The chain employs TRBV28 and TRBJ2-2, with 12 bases that match TRBD2. Germline V CDR1 and CDR2: MDHEN, SYDVKM. With 10 bases clipped from V and 0 bases from J, the junction kept 12 bases outside the gene matches. The CDR3 consists of 18 residues. For the CDR3, the DNA is TGTGCCACTAAGTTGAGACTAGCGGGAGTTCCGAACACCGGGGAGCTGTTTTTT. Translating it yields CATKLRLAGVPNTGELFF. The whole variable domain, remainder taken from reference TRBV28 and TRBJ2-2, is DVKVTQSSRYLVKRTGEKVFLECVQDMDHENMFWYRQDPGLGLRLIYFSYDVKMKEKGDIPEGYSVSREKKERFSLILESASTNQTSMYLCATKLRLAGVPNTGELFFGEGSRLTVL.

Ten or more counts support this clonotype. The CDR3 DNA is TGTGCCAGCTCTCGTCACCAGAGCTCCTACAATGAGCAGTTCTTC. Translated: CASSRHQSSYNEQFF. The V gene is TRBV6-1, the J gene TRBJ2-1; D is unresolved. Trimming removed 8 bases from V and 0 bases from J, with 14 bases in between. Germline values: CDR1 MNHNS, CDR2 SASEGT. The CDR3 is made up of 15 amino acids.

This chain joins TRBV3-1 and TRBJ2-3; maybe TRBD1 (6 bases). Trimming removed 0 bases at V and 4 bases at J, with 17 bases between. Germline CDR1 and CDR2: LGHDT and YNNKEL (reference sequence). The CDR3 contains 17 residues. Written as DNA, the CDR3 is TGTGCCAGCAGCCAAGATCAGGGGACCATCCGGCCAGATACGCAGTATTTT. It translates to CASSQDQGTIRPDTQYF.